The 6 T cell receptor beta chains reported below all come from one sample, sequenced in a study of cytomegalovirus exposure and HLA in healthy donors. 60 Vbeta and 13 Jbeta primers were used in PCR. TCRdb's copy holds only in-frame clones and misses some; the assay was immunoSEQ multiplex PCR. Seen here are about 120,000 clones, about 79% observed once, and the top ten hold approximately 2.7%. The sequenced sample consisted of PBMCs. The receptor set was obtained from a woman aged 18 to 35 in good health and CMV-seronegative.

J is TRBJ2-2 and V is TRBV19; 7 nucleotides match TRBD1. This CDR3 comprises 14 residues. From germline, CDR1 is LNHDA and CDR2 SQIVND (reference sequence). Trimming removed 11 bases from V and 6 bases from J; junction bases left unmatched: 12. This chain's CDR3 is CAGRRDRSAGELFF. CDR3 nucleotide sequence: TGTGCCGGGCGCCGGGACAGAAGCGCCGGGGAGCTGTTTTTT.

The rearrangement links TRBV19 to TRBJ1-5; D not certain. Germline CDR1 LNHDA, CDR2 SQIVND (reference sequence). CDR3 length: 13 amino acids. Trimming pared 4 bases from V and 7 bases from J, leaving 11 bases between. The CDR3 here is CASSTAGPQPQHF. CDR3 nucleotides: TGTGCCAGTAGTACTGCTGGGCCCCAGCCCCAGCATTTT.

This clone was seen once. As DNA, the CDR3 is TGCGCCAGCAGCTTGGGGAGCGGCGTAAGCACAGATACGCAGTATTTT. Amino acid sequence: CASSLGSGVSTDTQYF. V and J are TRBV5-1 and TRBJ2-3, with TRBD2 as a possible D gene (5 bases). The CDR3 is made up of 16 amino acids. Germline values: CDR1 SGHRS, CDR2 YFSETQ. With 0 bases removed from V and 0 bases from J, the gap between germline ends came to 11 bases.

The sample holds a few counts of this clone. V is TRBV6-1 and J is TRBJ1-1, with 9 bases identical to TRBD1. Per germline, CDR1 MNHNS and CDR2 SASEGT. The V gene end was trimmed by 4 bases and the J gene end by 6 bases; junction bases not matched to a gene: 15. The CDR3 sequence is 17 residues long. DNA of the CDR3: TGTGCCAGCAGTGGAACAGGGGGCGGGGGTACGCGGGCTGAAGCTTTCTTT. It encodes CASSGTGGGGTRAEAFF.

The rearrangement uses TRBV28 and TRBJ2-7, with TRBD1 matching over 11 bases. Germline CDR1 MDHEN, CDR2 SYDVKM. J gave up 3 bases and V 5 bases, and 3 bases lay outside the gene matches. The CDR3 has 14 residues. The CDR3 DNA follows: TGTGCCAGCAGTCCCGGGACAGGGGGCTACGAGCAGTACTTC. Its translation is CASSPGTGGYEQYF.

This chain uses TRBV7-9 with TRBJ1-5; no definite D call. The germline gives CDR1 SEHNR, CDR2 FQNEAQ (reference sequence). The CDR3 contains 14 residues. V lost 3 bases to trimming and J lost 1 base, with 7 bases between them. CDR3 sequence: CASSFDGSNQPQHF. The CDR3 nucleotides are TGTGCCAGCAGCTTCGACGGGAGCAATCAGCCCCAGCATTTT. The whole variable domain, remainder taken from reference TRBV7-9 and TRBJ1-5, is DTGVSQNPRHKITKRGQNVTFRCDPISEHNRLYWYRQTLGQGPEFLTYFQNEAQLEKSRLLSDRFSAERPKGSFSTLEIQRTEQGDSAMYLCASSFDGSNQPQHFGDGTRLSIL.